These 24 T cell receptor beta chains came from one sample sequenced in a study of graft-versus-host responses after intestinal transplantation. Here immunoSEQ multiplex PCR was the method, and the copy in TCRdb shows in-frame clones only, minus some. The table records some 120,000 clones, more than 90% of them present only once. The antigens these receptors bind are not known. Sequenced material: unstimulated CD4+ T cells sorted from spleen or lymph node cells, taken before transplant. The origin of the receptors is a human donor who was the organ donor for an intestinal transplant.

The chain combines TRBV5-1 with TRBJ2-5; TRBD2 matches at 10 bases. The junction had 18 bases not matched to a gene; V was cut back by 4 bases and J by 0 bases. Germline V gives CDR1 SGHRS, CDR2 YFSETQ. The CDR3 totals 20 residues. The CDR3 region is CASSTNPGLAAISYQETQYF. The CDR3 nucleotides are TGCGCCAGCAGCACGAATCCAGGACTAGCGGCTATATCGTACCAAGAGACCCAGTACTTC.

The CDR3: CASSPGGQREQYF. The CDR3 region has the DNA TGTGCCAGCAGCCCAGGCGGGCAGCGCGAGCAGTACTTC. The chain carries TRBV13 and TRBJ2-7; D might be TRBD2 (5 bases). The CDR3 covers 13 residues. Trimming took off 5 bases at V and 6 bases at J, with 14 bases between the two ends. Germline V gene sequence: CDR1 PRHDT, CDR2 FYEKMQ (reference sequence). Based on the CDR3 plus reference TRBV13 and TRBJ2-7, the full variable domain is AAGVIQSPRHLIKEKRETATLKCYPIPRHDTVYWYQQGPGQDPQFLISFYEKMQSDKGSIPDRFSAQQFSDYHSELNMSSLELGDSALYFCASSPGGQREQYFGPGTRLTVT.

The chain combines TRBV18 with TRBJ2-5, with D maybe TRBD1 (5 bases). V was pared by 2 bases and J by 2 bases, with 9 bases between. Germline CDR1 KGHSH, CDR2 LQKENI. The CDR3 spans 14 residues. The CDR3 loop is CASSPGRDQETQYF. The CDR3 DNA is TGTGCCAGCTCACCAGGCAGGGATCAAGAGACCCAGTACTTC.

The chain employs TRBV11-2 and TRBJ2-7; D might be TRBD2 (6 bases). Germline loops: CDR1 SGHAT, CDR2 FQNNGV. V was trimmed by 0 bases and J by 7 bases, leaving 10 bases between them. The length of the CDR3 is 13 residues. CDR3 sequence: CASSLDRGGEQYF. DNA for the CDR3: TGTGCCAGCAGCTTAGATCGGGGAGGAGAGCAGTACTTC.

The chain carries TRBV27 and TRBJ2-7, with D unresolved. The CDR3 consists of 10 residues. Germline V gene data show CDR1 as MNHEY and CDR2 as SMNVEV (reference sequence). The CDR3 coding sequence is TGTGCCAGCTGGATTAACTTAATCTGTGTC. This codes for CASWINLICV.

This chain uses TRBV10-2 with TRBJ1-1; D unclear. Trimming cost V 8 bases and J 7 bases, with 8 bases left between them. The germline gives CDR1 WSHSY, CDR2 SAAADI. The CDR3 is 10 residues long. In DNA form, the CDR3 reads TGCGCCAGCCCTTTAAGTGAAGCTTTCTTT. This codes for CASPLSEAFF.

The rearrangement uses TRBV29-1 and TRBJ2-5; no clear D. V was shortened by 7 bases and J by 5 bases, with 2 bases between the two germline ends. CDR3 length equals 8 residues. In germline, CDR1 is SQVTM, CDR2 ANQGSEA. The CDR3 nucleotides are TGCAGCGCGGAGACCCAGTACTTC. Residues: CSAETQYF.

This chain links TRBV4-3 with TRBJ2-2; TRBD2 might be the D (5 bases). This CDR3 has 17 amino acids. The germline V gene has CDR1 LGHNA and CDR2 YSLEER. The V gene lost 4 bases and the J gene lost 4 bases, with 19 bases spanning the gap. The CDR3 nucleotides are TGCGCCAGCAGCCTAAAAGTGGCGGCCCGGGGCACCGGGGAGCTGTTTTTT. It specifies CASSLKVAARGTGELFF.

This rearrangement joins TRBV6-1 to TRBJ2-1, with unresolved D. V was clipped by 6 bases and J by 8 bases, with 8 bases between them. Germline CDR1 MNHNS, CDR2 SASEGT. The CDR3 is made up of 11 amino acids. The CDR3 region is CASSRTDEQFF. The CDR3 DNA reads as TGTGCCAGCAGCCGAACGGATGAGCAGTTCTTC.

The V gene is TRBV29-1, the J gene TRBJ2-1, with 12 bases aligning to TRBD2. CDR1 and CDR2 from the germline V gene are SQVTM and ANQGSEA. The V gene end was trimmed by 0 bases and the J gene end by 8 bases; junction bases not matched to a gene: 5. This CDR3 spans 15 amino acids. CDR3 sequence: CSVEDTSGRKDEQFF. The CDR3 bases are TGCAGCGTTGAAGATACTAGCGGGAGGAAGGATGAGCAGTTCTTC.

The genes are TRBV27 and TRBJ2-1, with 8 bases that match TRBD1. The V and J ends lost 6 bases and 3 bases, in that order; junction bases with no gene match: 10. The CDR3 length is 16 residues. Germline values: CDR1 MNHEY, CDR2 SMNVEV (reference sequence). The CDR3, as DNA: TGTGCCAGCAGCGATTTATCGGGACAGGTCTACAATGAGCAGTTCTTC. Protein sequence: CASSDLSGQVYNEQFF.

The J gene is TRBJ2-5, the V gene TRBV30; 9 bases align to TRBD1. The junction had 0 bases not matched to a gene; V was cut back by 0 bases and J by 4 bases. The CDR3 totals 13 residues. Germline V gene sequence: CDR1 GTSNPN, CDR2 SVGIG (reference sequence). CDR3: CAWSVQGAETQYF. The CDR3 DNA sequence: TGTGCCTGGAGTGTACAGGGGGCAGAGACCCAGTACTTC.

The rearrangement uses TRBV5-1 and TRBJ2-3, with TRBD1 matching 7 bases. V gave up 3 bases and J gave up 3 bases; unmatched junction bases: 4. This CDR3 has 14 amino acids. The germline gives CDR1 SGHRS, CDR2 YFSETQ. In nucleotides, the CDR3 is TGCGCCAGCAGCTCCATGACAGGGACAGATACGCAGTATTTT. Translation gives CASSSMTGTDTQYF. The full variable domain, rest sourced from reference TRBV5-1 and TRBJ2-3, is KAGVTQTPRYLIKTRGQQVTLSCSPISGHRSVSWYQQTPGQGLQFLFEYFSETQRNKGNFPGRFSGRQFSNSRSEMNVSTLELGDSALYLCASSSMTGTDTQYFGPGTRLTVL.

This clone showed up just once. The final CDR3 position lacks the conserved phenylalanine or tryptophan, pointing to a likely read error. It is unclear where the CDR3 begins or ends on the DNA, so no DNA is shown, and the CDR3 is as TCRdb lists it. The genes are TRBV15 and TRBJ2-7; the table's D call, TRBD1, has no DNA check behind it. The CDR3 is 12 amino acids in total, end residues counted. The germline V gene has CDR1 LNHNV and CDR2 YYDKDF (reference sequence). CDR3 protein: CATSRLPGQGVI.

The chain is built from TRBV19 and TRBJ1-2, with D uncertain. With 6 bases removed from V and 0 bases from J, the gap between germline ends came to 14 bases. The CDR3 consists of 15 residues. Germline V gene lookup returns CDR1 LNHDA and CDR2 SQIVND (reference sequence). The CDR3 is CASRPRFTTNYGYTF. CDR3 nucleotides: TGTGCCAGTAGACCCCGTTTTACTACTAACTATGGCTACACCTTC.

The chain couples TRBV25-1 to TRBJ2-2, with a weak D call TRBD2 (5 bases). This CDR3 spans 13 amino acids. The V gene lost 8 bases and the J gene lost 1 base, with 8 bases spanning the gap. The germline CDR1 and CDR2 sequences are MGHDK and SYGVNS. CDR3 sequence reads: CASGSGNTGELFF. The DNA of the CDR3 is TGTGCCAGCGGCAGCGGGAACACCGGGGAGCTGTTTTTT.

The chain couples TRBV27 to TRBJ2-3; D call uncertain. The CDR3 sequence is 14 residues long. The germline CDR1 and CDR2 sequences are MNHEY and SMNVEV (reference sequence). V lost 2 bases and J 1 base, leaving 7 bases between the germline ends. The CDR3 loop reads CASSLRPGTDTQYF. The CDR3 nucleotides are TGTGCCAGCAGTTTAAGGCCCGGCACAGATACGCAGTATTTT.

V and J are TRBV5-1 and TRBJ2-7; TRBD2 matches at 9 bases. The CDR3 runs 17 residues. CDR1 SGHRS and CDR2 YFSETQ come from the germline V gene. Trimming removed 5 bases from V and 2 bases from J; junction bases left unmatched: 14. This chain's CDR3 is CASSEAGGFPFTYEQYF. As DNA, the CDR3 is TGCGCCAGCAGTGAGGCGGGGGGGTTCCCCTTTACCTACGAGCAGTACTTC.

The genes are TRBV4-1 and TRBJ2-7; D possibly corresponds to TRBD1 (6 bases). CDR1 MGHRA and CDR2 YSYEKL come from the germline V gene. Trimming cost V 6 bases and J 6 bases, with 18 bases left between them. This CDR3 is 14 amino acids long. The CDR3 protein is CASSRAGDIGEQYF. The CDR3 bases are TGCGCCAGCAGTCGGGCAGGGGATATTGGCGAGCAGTACTTC.

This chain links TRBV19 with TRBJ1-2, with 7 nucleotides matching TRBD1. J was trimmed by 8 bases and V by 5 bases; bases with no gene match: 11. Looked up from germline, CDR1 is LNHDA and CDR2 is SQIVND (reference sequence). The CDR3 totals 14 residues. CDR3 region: CASSPPDRSRGYTF. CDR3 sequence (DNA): TGTGCCAGTAGTCCACCGGACAGGTCTAGGGGCTACACCTTC.

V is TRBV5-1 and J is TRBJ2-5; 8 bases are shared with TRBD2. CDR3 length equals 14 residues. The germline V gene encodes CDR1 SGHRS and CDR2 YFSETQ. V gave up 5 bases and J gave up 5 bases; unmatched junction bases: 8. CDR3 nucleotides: TGCGCCAGCAGTCCAGCGGGAGCTTGGGAGACCCAGTACTTC. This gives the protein CASSPAGAWETQYF.

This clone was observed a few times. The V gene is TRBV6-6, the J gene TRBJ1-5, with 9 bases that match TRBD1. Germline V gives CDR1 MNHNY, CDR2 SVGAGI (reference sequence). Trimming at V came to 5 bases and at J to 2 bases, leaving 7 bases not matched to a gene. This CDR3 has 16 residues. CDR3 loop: CASSPGTGFGNQPQHF. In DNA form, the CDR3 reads TGTGCCAGCAGTCCCGGGACAGGGTTTGGCAATCAGCCCCAGCATTTT.

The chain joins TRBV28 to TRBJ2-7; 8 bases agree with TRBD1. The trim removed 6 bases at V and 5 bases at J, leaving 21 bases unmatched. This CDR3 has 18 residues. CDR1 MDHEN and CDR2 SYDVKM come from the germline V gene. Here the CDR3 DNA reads TGTGCCAGCAGCCCGTGGTTCACCCGGACAGGGCGTTCCGACGAGCAGTACTTC. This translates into CASSPWFTRTGRSDEQYF.

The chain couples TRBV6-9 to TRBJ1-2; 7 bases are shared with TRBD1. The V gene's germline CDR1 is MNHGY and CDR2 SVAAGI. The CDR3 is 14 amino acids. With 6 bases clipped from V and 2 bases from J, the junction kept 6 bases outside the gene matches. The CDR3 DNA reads TGTGCCAGCAGACAAGACAGGGCAAACTATGGCTACACCTTC. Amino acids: CASRQDRANYGYTF.